The 19 T cell receptor beta chains listed next were all sequenced from one sample in a study of T cell repertoires in cytomegalovirus infection. From the reads, TCRdb called clonotypes with MiXCR, one entry per CDR3 protein. The table includes just over 150,000 distinct CDR3 sequences, about 25% detected once. The source material was PBMCs. These TCRs come from a human donor in good health (CMV status not recorded). Some clones in this sample may be carry-over from other donors' samples.

This sequence joins TRBV25-1 and TRBJ1-5; tentatively, D is TRBD1 (5 bases). Germline V gives CDR1 MGHDK, CDR2 SYGVNS. The CDR3 runs 15 residues. Trimming took off 2 bases at V and 5 bases at J, with 13 bases between the two ends. The CDR3 region is CASSEGAGNYQPQHF. The CDR3 region has the DNA TGTGCCAGCAGTGAAGGTGCAGGGAACTATCAGCCCCAGCATTTT. Full variable domain (missing parts from reference TRBV25-1 and TRBJ1-5): EADIYQTPRYLVIGTGKKITLECSQTMGHDKMYWYQQDPGMELHLIHYSYGVNSTEKGDLSSESTVSRIRTEHFPLTLESARPSHTSQYLCASSEGAGNYQPQHFGDGTRLSIL.

V usage is TRBV7-6 and J usage is TRBJ2-7; TRBD2 aligns across 14 bases. V was clipped by 1 base and J by 8 bases; unmatched bases: 7. This CDR3 is built from 16 residues. CDR1 is SGHVS, CDR2 FNYEAQ, per germline. In nucleotides, the CDR3 is TGTGCCAGCAGCTTAGATACCAGACTAGCGGGAGGGAAGCAGTACTTC. This gives the protein CASSLDTRLAGGKQYF.

The J gene is TRBJ1-3, the V gene TRBV28; perhaps TRBD1 as D (5 bases). This CDR3 spans 12 amino acids. Germline V gene lookup returns CDR1 MDHEN and CDR2 SYDVKM. V was clipped by 5 bases and J by 14 bases, with 16 bases between them. CDR3 DNA: TGTGCCAGCAGTCCCGGGACGGGGTTCCTATATTTT. Residues: CASSPGTGFLYF.

V and J are TRBV29-1 and TRBJ2-1, with 8 nucleotides matching TRBD2. V lost 4 bases to trimming and J lost 2 bases; unmatched junction nucleotides: 7. The CDR3 contains 15 residues. CDR1 and CDR2 from the germline V gene are SQVTM and ANQGSEA. The CDR3 region has the DNA TGCAGCGTTGGTTCCGGGACTAGGACCTACAATGAGCAGTTCTTC. Translation: CSVGSGTRTYNEQFF.

CDR3 in DNA: TGTGCCACCAGCAGAGGACGTACGAACACCGGGGAGCTGTTTTTT. This gives the protein CATSRGRTNTGELFF. The J gene is TRBJ2-2, the V gene TRBV15; D remains unclear. The CDR3 extends over 15 amino acids. V was clipped by 1 base and J by 0 bases, with 6 bases between them. Germline V gene data show CDR1 as LNHNV and CDR2 as YYDKDF (reference sequence).

This clonotype has a count of ten or more. At one boundary the junction diverges from the germline segment, which might be a read error. V usage is TRBV7-2 and J usage is TRBJ2-1, with 9 nucleotides matching TRBD1. CDR1 and CDR2 (germline): SGHTA, FQGNSA. The CDR3 length is 14 residues. CDR3 bases: TGTGCCAGCAGCTTAGCTTTTCGACAGGGGGAGTCGCTCTTC. It translates to CASSLAFRQGESLF.

The table lists this clonotype with a few counts. CDR3 sequence: CASSRRGGSTDTQYF. For the CDR3, the DNA is TGTGCCAGCAGCAGGCGGGGGGGCAGCACAGATACGCAGTATTTT. The J gene is TRBJ2-3, the V gene TRBV11-2, with 9 positions matching TRBD2. The CDR3 runs 15 residues. CDR1 is SGHAT and CDR2 is FQNNGV in the germline V gene. J lost 0 bases, V lost 5 bases, and 3 bases had no gene match.

This clonotype was observed at least ten times. The chain employs TRBV7-6 and TRBJ1-3, with 7 nucleotides matching TRBD1. This CDR3 has 15 residues. Germline CDR1 and CDR2: SGHVS and FNYEAQ. The V and J ends lost 1 base and 2 bases, in that order; junction bases with no gene match: 2. The CDR3: CASSLGQGTGNTIYF. The CDR3, as DNA: TGTGCCAGCAGCTTAGGACAGGGAACTGGAAACACCATATATTTT. Supplemented by reference TRBV7-6 and TRBJ1-3, the full variable domain reads GAGVSQSPRYKVTKRGQDVALRCDPISGHVSLYWYRQALGQGPEFLTYFNYEAQQDKSGLPNDRFSAERPEGSISTLTIQRTEQRDSAMYRCASSLGQGTGNTIYFGEGSWLTVV.

The table lists this clonotype with a few counts. This chain uses TRBV6-6 with TRBJ2-7; tentatively, D is TRBD2 (6 bases). V lost 0 bases and J 2 bases, leaving 8 bases between the germline ends. The CDR3 is 14 residues long. Germline CDR1 is MNHNY and CDR2 is SVGAGI (reference sequence). CDR3 nucleotides: TGTGCCAGCAGTTACTCGGAGGGACCCTACGAGCAGTACTTC. Residues: CASSYSEGPYEQYF.

The genes are TRBV20-1 and TRBJ2-5; no firm D call. CDR1 is DFQATT, CDR2 SNEGSKA, per germline (reference sequence). The length of the CDR3 is 13 residues. The V end lost 6 bases, the J end lost 9 bases, and 20 bases lay between the germline ends. The CDR3 DNA reads TGCAGTGCCCGGACCGAAAGCCCCATGGCCCAGTACTTC. Protein sequence: CSARTESPMAQYF.

This clonotype was recorded many times. This sequence joins TRBV7-2 and TRBJ1-2; perhaps TRBD1 as D (6 bases). There are 15 residues in the CDR3. Germline CDR1 and CDR2: SGHTA and FQGNSA. V lost 6 bases and J lost 4, with 18 bases in between. This chain's CDR3 is CASSEDRGAFYGYTF. The CDR3 DNA reads as TGTGCCAGCAGTGAGGACAGAGGGGCTTTCTATGGCTACACCTTC.

This chain joins TRBV6-2 or TRBV6-3 and TRBJ1-2, with D perhaps TRBD1 (5 bases). The length of the CDR3 is 12 residues. Germline assignment: CDR1 MNHEY and CDR2 SVGEGT. V gave up 5 bases and J gave up 4 bases, with 8 bases separating them. The CDR3 DNA sequence: TGTGCCAGCAGTGACAGTGCCTATGGCTACACCTTC. It encodes CASSDSAYGYTF.

The chain uses TRBV12-3 or TRBV12-4 and TRBJ1-5; D is unclear. CDR3 size: 13 residues. The V end lost 6 bases, the J end lost 7 bases, and 13 bases lay between the germline ends. CDR3 region: CASSRVPDQPQHF. CDR3 in DNA: TGTGCCAGCAGCCGGGTCCCGGACCAGCCCCAGCATTTT.

This clonotype has more than one count but fewer than ten. The V call is TRBV4-1, the J call TRBJ2-3, with TRBD2 identical over 9 bases. Germline V gene data show CDR1 as MGHRA and CDR2 as YSYEKL. This CDR3 region has 16 residues. The J segment lost 5 bases and the V segment lost 0 bases, leaving 6 bases of the junction unmatched. The CDR3 spells CASSQEAGGLGDTQYF. CDR3 coding DNA: TGCGCCAGCAGCCAAGAGGCGGGGGGGCTTGGAGATACGCAGTATTTT.

This clonotype has at least ten counts. The CDR3: CASSFSFYSGPSTDTQYF. CDR3 nucleotide sequence: TGTGCCAGCAGTTTCTCATTTTATAGCGGTCCTAGCACAGATACGCAGTATTTT. J is TRBJ2-3 and V is TRBV12-3 or TRBV12-4, with a tentative D call TRBD2 (6 bases). Trimming took off 3 bases at V and 0 bases at J, with 19 bases between the two ends. The CDR3 extends over 18 amino acids.

There are many counts of this clonotype. The chain is built from TRBV7-9 and TRBJ2-5; 11 nucleotides align to TRBD2. CDR1 is SEHNR, CDR2 FQNEAQ, per germline (reference sequence). This CDR3 has 17 residues. V was pared by 2 bases and J by 7 bases, with 12 bases of the junction left unmatched. CDR3 coding DNA: TGTGCCAGCAGCTTACGGCGGCTAGCGGGGGGAATCGGGACCCAGTACTTC. This gives the protein CASSLRRLAGGIGTQYF.

The rearrangement links TRBV24-1 to TRBJ2-1; D is unclear. CDR1 and CDR2 (germline): KGHDR, SFDVKD. The V and J ends lost 1 base and 6 bases respectively, with 9 bases between them. CDR3 length equals 14 residues. Written as DNA, the CDR3 is TGTGCCACCAGTGATTTCTCGGGCAGCAATGAGCAGTTCTTC. This sequence encodes CATSDFSGSNEQFF.

Only a few counts were recorded for this clonotype. The chain carries TRBV11-1 and TRBJ1-1; tentative D call: TRBD1 (5 bases). The V gene lost 2 bases and the J gene lost 1 base, with 8 bases spanning the gap. CDR3 length: 14 amino acids. Germline CDR1 SGHAT, CDR2 FQDESV (reference sequence). In nucleotides, the CDR3 is TGTGCCAGCAGCTTATGGGGGGAGAACACTGAAGCTTTCTTT. Translating it yields CASSLWGENTEAFF.

The chain combines TRBV11-2 with TRBJ2-2; D is possibly TRBD2 (6 bases). V lost 6 bases and J 4 bases, leaving 15 bases between the germline ends. The CDR3 totals 15 residues. The germline gives CDR1 SGHAT, CDR2 FQNNGV. This CDR3 is CASRSLAERTGELFF. The CDR3 bases are TGTGCCAGCAGGTCACTAGCCGAGCGCACCGGGGAGCTGTTTTTT.